The 15 T cell receptor beta chains in this list originate from one sample, sequenced in a study of blood T cells in healthy people across ages. Combining a sample-barcoded 5' primer with a J-beta primer mix, a second PCR ran for roughly 6 to 12 cycles. Each CDR3 protein is one row after TCRdb ran MiXCR on the 5' RACE reads. The sample has 1.5 million to 2 million distinct CDR3 sequences; about 39% are singletons. The sample was blood. The receptors come from a human donor in good health.

The rearrangement links TRBV7-3 to TRBJ1-2, with 10 bases lining up with TRBD1. Losses at the gene ends were 2 bases for V and 5 bases for J; bases not matched to a gene: 11. Germline values: CDR1 SGHTA, CDR2 FQGTGA. There are 17 residues in the CDR3. The chain's CDR3 is CASSLYGGQGLGYGYTF. The DNA of the CDR3 is TGTGCCAGCAGCTTATATGGGGGACAGGGGCTGGGGTATGGCTACACCTTC.

Concerning this clonotype: A junction boundary mismatches the germline segment, possibly from a read error. The V call is TRBV15, the J call TRBJ1-5; the D is unclear. Germline V gene data show CDR1 as LNHNV and CDR2 as YYDKDF (reference sequence). The CDR3 runs to 15 residues. The CDR3 spells CATSRDAGKHQHQHF. For the CDR3, the DNA is TGTGCCACCAGCAGAGATGCCGGGAAGCATCAGCACCAGCATTTT. Based on the CDR3 plus reference TRBV15 and TRBJ1-5, the full variable domain is DAMVIQNPRYQVTQFGKPVTLSCSQTLNHNVMYWYQQKSSQAPKLLFHYYDKDFNNEADTPDNFQSRRPNTSFCFLDIRSPGLGDTAMYLCATSRDAGKHQHQHFGDGTRLSIL.

The chain is built from TRBV4-1 and TRBJ2-1; 7 nucleotides agree with TRBD2. CDR1 and CDR2 from the germline V gene are MGHRA and YSYEKL. The ends lost 4 bases at V and 3 bases at J; junction bases unmatched: 9. The CDR3 covers 16 residues. The CDR3 sequence: CASSPRPSGDYNEQFF. The DNA of the CDR3 is TGCGCCAGCAGCCCAAGACCAAGCGGGGACTACAATGAGCAGTTCTTC.

The chain carries TRBV29-1 and TRBJ2-3, with 7 bases aligning to TRBD2. V lost 7 bases and J lost 6; bases outside the gene matches: 7. Germline V gene sequence: CDR1 SQVTM, CDR2 ANQGSEA. The CDR3 has 12 residues. CDR3 bases: TGCAGCGGTGAGCGGGGCGACGATACGCAGTATTTT. Its translation: CSGERGDDTQYF.

This clonotype was found a few times. The rearrangement links TRBV6-5 to TRBJ2-1, with D unresolved. Germline V gene data show CDR1 as MNHEY and CDR2 as SVGAGI. V gave up 7 bases and J gave up 8 bases, with 21 bases separating them. This CDR3 has 15 amino acids. The CDR3 sequence: CASNPPDIFSDEQFF. The CDR3 DNA follows: TGTGCCAGCAATCCCCCCGACATTTTTTCGGATGAGCAGTTCTTC.

The chain employs TRBV30 and TRBJ2-1; maybe TRBD2 (5 bases). CDR3 size: 15 residues. V was shortened by 1 base and J by 10 bases, with 20 bases between the two germline ends. The germline V gene has CDR1 GTSNPN and CDR2 SVGIG (reference sequence). This CDR3 is CAWSASSEPRREQFF. In nucleotides, the CDR3 is TGTGCCTGGAGTGCATCTTCCGAGCCCCGGAGGGAGCAGTTCTTC.

This clonotype was counted a few times. This chain links TRBV20-1 with TRBJ1-4, with D possibly TRBD1 on 5 matching bases. Trimming stripped 3 bases from V and 7 bases from J, with 15 bases between. This CDR3 region has 14 residues. Looked up from germline, CDR1 is DFQATT and CDR2 is SNEGSKA (reference sequence). This CDR3 reads CSASHRQGGEKLFF. Written as DNA, the CDR3 is TGCAGTGCTAGTCACCGGCAGGGAGGTGAAAAACTGTTTTTT.

The chain links TRBV12-3 or TRBV12-4 to TRBJ1-1; D is uncertain. The CDR3 spans 14 residues. The ends were cut back, 6 bases at V and 6 bases at J, with 17 bases in the middle. Here the CDR3 DNA reads TGTGCCAGCAGCCCCGAGTCGGGGAGCGCTGAAGCTTTCTTT. As protein: CASSPESGSAEAFF.

V usage is TRBV6-1 and J usage is TRBJ1-5; D unresolved. This CDR3 has 16 residues. Between the trimmed V and J ends, which lost 4 bases and 0 bases, there was a span of 13 bases. The V gene's germline CDR1 is MNHNS and CDR2 SASEGT. The CDR3 DNA reads as TGTGCCAGCAGTGGGAGTTTCGGATATAGCAATCAGCCCCAGCATTTT. Amino acids: CASSGSFGYSNQPQHF.

The chain links TRBV29-1 to TRBJ2-4; D is uncertain. V lost 0 bases and J lost 13, with 13 bases in between. Germline V lookup: CDR1 SQVTM, CDR2 ANQGSEA. The CDR3 runs 12 residues. The CDR3 region is CSVEDLPYEQYF. Written as DNA, the CDR3 is TGCAGCGTTGAAGATCTCCCGTATGAGCAGTACTTC. Full variable domain (rest looked up from reference TRBV29-1 and TRBJ2-4): SAVISQKPSRDICQRGTSLTIQCQVDSQVTMMFWYRQQPGQSLTLIATANQGSEATYESGFVIDKFPISRPNLTFSTLTVSNMSPEDSSIYLCSVEDLPYEQYFGAGTRLSVL.

The chain has TRBV7-9 and TRBJ1-6; a weak D match, TRBD1 (5 bases). Germline values: CDR1 SEHNR, CDR2 FQNEAQ (reference sequence). V shed 2 bases and J shed 10 bases, with 9 bases lying between them. CDR3 size: 13 residues. CDR3 bases: TGTGCCAGCAGCTTATCCAGGGACTCACCCCTCCACTTT. The encoded protein is CASSLSRDSPLHF.

This clonotype has at least ten counts. The chain links TRBV20-1 to TRBJ2-7, with TRBD2 matching 8 bases. CDR1 is DFQATT, CDR2 SNEGSKA, per germline (reference sequence). The CDR3 contains 14 residues. The J segment lost 7 bases and the V segment lost 1 base, leaving 9 bases of the junction unmatched. Written as DNA, the CDR3 is TGCAGTGCTAGAGCCCCGGGACTAGTGGGAGAGCAGTACTTC. Amino acid sequence: CSARAPGLVGEQYF.

A few counts support this clonotype. The chain employs TRBV20-1 and TRBJ2-6; the D is unclear. CDR1 is DFQATT and CDR2 is SNEGSKA in the germline V gene (reference sequence). The V end was cut by 0 bases, the J end by 0 bases, with 15 bases between. CDR3 length equals 18 residues. CDR3 sequence: CSARDRRKWNSGANVLTF. CDR3 DNA: TGCAGTGCTAGAGATCGTCGGAAGTGGAACTCTGGGGCCAACGTCCTGACTTTC.

This chain links TRBV10-3 with TRBJ2-5; 8 nucleotides match TRBD2. CDR3 length: 14 amino acids. The germline V gene has CDR1 ENHRY and CDR2 SYGVKD. J was trimmed by 11 bases and V by 10 bases; bases with no gene match: 18. CDR3 in amino acids: CATSGGNRVNEQYF. The CDR3 DNA follows: TGTGCCACCAGCGGGGGCAACCGGGTGAATGAGCAGTACTTC.

V is TRBV20-1 and J is TRBJ1-4, with 10 nucleotides matching TRBD1. Germline assignment: CDR1 DFQATT and CDR2 SNEGSKA (reference sequence). Unmatched junction bases numbered 8, after V lost 5 bases and J lost 8 bases. The CDR3 runs 14 residues. CDR3 loop: CSAPLRDRGEKLFF. The CDR3 DNA follows: TGCAGTGCTCCCCTCCGGGACAGGGGCGAAAAACTGTTTTTT.